The clone carrying this T cell receptor beta chain was detected a few times. Its target is not known. These data are taken from a study of identical twins. Whole-study results and caveats: Some out-of-frame alpha sequences were shared by twins, and these showed excess low generation probability.

cDNA carried unique molecular identifiers, and a universal primer site was added by template switching. From the 5' RACE reads, TCRdb called clonotypes with MiXCR, one entry per CDR3 protein. The repertoire holds hundreds of thousands of distinct CDR3 sequences, with roughly 6.2% as singletons. V gave up 5 bases and J gave up 2 bases; unmatched junction bases: 11. The CDR3 has 16 amino acids. Germline-derived CDR1 and CDR2 are MNHNS and SASEGT. What was sequenced was naive T cells sorted from blood. The genes are TRBV6-1 and TRBJ1-2; 7 nucleotides match TRBD1. The sequence was collected from a man younger than 30 in good health. The CDR3 DNA reads as TGTGCCAGCAGTCGACCCGGGACAGATTACAACTATGGCTACACCTTC. Translated: CASSRPGTDYNYGYTF.